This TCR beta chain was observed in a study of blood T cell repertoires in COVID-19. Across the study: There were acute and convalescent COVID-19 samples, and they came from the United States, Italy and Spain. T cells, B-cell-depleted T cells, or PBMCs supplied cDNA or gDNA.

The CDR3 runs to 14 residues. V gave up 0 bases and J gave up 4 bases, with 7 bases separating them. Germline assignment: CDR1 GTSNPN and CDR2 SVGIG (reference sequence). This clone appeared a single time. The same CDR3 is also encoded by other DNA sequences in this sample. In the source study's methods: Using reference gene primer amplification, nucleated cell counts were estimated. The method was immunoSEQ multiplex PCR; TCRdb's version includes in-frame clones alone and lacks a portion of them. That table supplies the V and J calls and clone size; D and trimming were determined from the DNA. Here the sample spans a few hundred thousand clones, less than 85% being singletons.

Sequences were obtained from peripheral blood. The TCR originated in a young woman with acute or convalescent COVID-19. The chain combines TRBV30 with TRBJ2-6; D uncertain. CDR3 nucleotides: TGTGCCTGGAGTGTATCGAGCGGGGCCAACGTCCTGACTTTC. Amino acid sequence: CAWSVSSGANVLTF.